One sample yielded the 11 T cell receptor beta chains listed below, sequenced in a study of cytomegalovirus exposure and HLA in healthy donors. PCR involved 60 Vbeta and 13 Jbeta primers. Generated by immunoSEQ multiplex PCR, the TCRdb table keeps only in-frame clones and is missing some. The sample holds over 150,000 clones. What was sequenced was PBMCs. These receptors all come from a boy between 10 and 17 years old in good health and CMV-seronegative.

The rearrangement links TRBV6-5 to TRBJ1-3; no reliable D call. V was shortened by 4 bases and J by 0 bases, with 10 bases between the two germline ends. The CDR3 covers 15 residues. CDR1 is MNHEY, CDR2 SVGAGI, per germline. The CDR3 spells CASSFSRSSGNTIYF. The CDR3 DNA reads TGTGCCAGCAGTTTTTCTCGGAGCTCTGGAAACACCATATATTTT.

The chain carries TRBV4-1 and TRBJ2-3, with 9 bases fitting TRBD2. V was pared by 1 base and J by 0 bases, with 17 bases of the junction left unmatched. This CDR3 is 21 amino acids long. In germline, CDR1 is MGHRA, CDR2 YSYEKL. CDR3 bases: TGCGCCAGCAGCCAAGCGGGTTTGAGCGGGGGGTCCCAAGCTAGCACAGATACGCAGTATTTT. Translating it yields CASSQAGLSGGSQASTDTQYF.

The chain combines TRBV7-3 with TRBJ2-3; TRBD2 aligns across 12 bases. CDR1 and CDR2 from the germline V gene are SGHTA and FQGTGA. This CDR3 comprises 16 residues. J lost 0 bases, V lost 5 bases, and 3 bases had no gene match. Here the CDR3 DNA reads TGTGCCAGCAGCCCCGGACTAGCGGGAAGCACAGATACGCAGTATTTT. Amino acids: CASSPGLAGSTDTQYF. The variable domain in full, completed from reference TRBV7-3 and TRBJ2-3, reads GAGVSQTPSNKVTEKGKYVELRCDPISGHTALYWYRQSLGQGPEFLIYFQGTGAADDSGLPNDRFFAVRPEGSVSTLKIQRTERGDSAVYLCASSPGLAGSTDTQYFGPGTRLTVL.

The chain links TRBV19 to TRBJ1-1; tentative D call: TRBD1 (5 bases). V dropped 3 bases and J dropped 2 bases, with 10 bases sitting between them. Germline assignment: CDR1 LNHDA and CDR2 SQIVND (reference sequence). The CDR3 length is 14 residues. The CDR3 DNA sequence: TGTGCCAGTAGTATCGGGACTTTAAACACTGAAGCTTTCTTT. It yields the protein CASSIGTLNTEAFF.

The chain joins TRBV11-3 to TRBJ2-1; D is ambiguous. Trimming shortened V by 1 base and J by 6 bases, and 4 bases separated the two germline ends. Germline V gene sequence: CDR1 SGHNT, CDR2 YENEEA. The CDR3 contains 12 residues. CDR3 bases: TGTGCCAGCAGCTTAGGAGTCAATGAGCAGTTCTTC. Translated: CASSLGVNEQFF.

The rearrangement links TRBV5-4 to TRBJ1-1; TRBD1 matches 11 bases. Trimming at V came to 5 bases and at J to 5 bases, leaving 5 bases not matched to a gene. The CDR3 runs to 14 residues. CDR1 SGHNT and CDR2 YYREEE come from the germline V gene (reference sequence). The CDR3 protein is CASSRGTGGTEAFF. DNA of the CDR3: TGTGCCAGCAGTCGGGGGACAGGGGGTACTGAAGCTTTCTTT.

V is TRBV7-2 and J is TRBJ2-7; TRBD2 aligns across 7 bases. Trimming took 1 base from V and 1 from J; bases not matched to a gene: 13. The germline V gene has CDR1 SGHTA and CDR2 FQGNSA. The length of the CDR3 is 18 residues. DNA of the CDR3: TGTGCCAGCAGCTTAGGGACGCCTTGGGGGGGACGATCCTACGAGCAGTACTTC. As protein: CASSLGTPWGGRSYEQYF.

The chain combines TRBV10-1 with TRBJ1-2; D remains unclear. Per germline, CDR1 WNHNN and CDR2 SYGVQD (reference sequence). The CDR3 runs 14 residues. V was cut by 4 bases and J by 2 bases, with 11 bases left in between. The CDR3 loop is CASSAGTENYGYTF. The CDR3 nucleotides are TGCGCCAGCAGTGCAGGCACCGAAAACTATGGCTACACCTTC.

The rearrangement links TRBV27 to TRBJ2-5; 7 nucleotides match TRBD1. V trimming: 10 bases; J trimming: 5 bases; junction bases outside the gene matches: 10. The CDR3 extends over 13 amino acids. CDR1 and CDR2 from the germline V gene are MNHEY and SMNVEV (reference sequence). The CDR3, as DNA: TGTGCCACCAAGACAGGGCAGAAGGAGACCCAGTACTTC. Residues: CATKTGQKETQYF.

J is TRBJ2-3 and V is TRBV5-4; the match to TRBD2 covers 7 bases. CDR1 is SGHNT, CDR2 YYREEE, per germline (reference sequence). V shed 0 bases and J 8 bases; nucleotides not matched to a gene: 3. CDR3 length: 13 residues. The DNA for the CDR3 is TGTGCCAGCAGCTTGGAGACTAGCTTTACGCAGTATTTT. As protein: CASSLETSFTQYF. Together with reference TRBV5-4 and TRBJ2-3, the CDR3 gives the full variable domain: ETGVTQSPTHLIKTRGQQVTLRCSSQSGHNTVSWYQQALGQGPQFIFQYYREEENGRGNFPPRFSGLQFPNYSSELNVNALELDDSALYLCASSLETSFTQYFGPGTRLTVL.

The V gene is TRBV11-3, the J gene TRBJ2-3; weak D call: TRBD1 (5 bases). This CDR3 has 13 amino acids. Trimming pared 5 bases from V and 4 bases from J, leaving 10 bases between. CDR1 is SGHNT, CDR2 YENEEA, per germline. This CDR3 reads CASSPAGSDTQYF. As DNA, the CDR3 is TGTGCCAGCAGCCCAGCAGGGTCAGATACGCAGTATTTT.